The 11 T cell receptor beta chains in this list originate from one sample, sequenced in a study of identical twins. TCRdb recomputed calls from the 5' RACE reads with MiXCR, one row per CDR3 protein. The sample consists of over 550,000 distinct CDR3 sequences, about 7% of them appearing once. These data were likewise used in another study, on yellow fever vaccine responses in identical twins.

The sample comprised PBMCs. Receptors were obtained from a woman aged 18-29 years in good health.

This clonotype has only a few counts. Written as DNA, the CDR3 is TGTGCCAGTAGTCGCGGCAGCCTACAACCGAACACTGTAGAAGCTTTCTTT. Encoded protein: CASSRGSLQPNTVEAFF. V usage is TRBV19 and J usage is TRBJ1-1, with D unresolved. The length of the CDR3 is 17 residues. V lost 5 bases to trimming and J lost 8 bases, with 27 bases between them. Germline V CDR1 and CDR2: LNHDA, SQIVND (reference sequence).

This chain links TRBV19 with TRBJ1-5, with 7 bases aligning to TRBD1. The V and J ends lost 4 bases and 5 bases, in that order; junction bases with no gene match: 17. CDR1 is LNHDA and CDR2 is SQIVND in the germline V gene (reference sequence). The CDR3 consists of 18 residues. CDR3 region: CASSTPRIRQGSDQPQHF. CDR3 sequence (DNA): TGTGCCAGTAGTACTCCCCGGATTCGACAGGGATCGGATCAGCCCCAGCATTTT. Together with reference TRBV19 and TRBJ1-5, the CDR3 gives the full variable domain: DGGITQSPKYLFRKEGQNVTLSCEQNLNHDAMYWYRQDPGQGLRLIYYSQIVNDFQKGDIAEGYSVSREKKESFPLTVTSAQKNPTAFYLCASSTPRIRQGSDQPQHFGDGTRLSIL.

This chain joins TRBV6-1 and TRBJ2-1, with TRBD1 matching 8 bases. Germline trimming cut 2 bases from V and 8 bases from J; bases unmatched to any gene: 5. Germline CDR1 reads MNHNS; CDR2 reads SASEGT. The CDR3 is made up of 14 amino acids. Here the CDR3 DNA reads TGTGCCAGCAGTGAATGGACAGGGAGTCATGAGCAGTTCTTC. Amino acid sequence: CASSEWTGSHEQFF.

In its sample, this clonotype was seen many times. The V gene is TRBV5-1, the J gene TRBJ2-7; D possibly matches TRBD1 or TRBD2 (5 bases each). The CDR3 sequence is 13 residues long. The V gene lost 5 bases and the J gene lost 0 bases, with 9 bases spanning the gap. Germline V gives CDR1 SGHRS, CDR2 YFSETQ. This chain's CDR3 is CASRGVNSYEQYF. The CDR3 coding sequence is TGCGCCAGCAGGGGGGTCAACTCCTACGAGCAGTACTTC.

The chain recombines TRBV6-1 with TRBJ1-1; tentative D call: TRBD1 (5 bases). The CDR3 is made up of 13 amino acids. V shed 2 bases and J shed 9 bases, with 13 bases lying between them. The germline V gene encodes CDR1 MNHNS and CDR2 SASEGT. This CDR3 reads CASSETEGLKAFF. CDR3 in DNA: TGTGCCAGCAGTGAAACGGAGGGGTTAAAAGCTTTCTTT.

This clonotype appeared a few times. The chain employs TRBV29-1 and TRBJ2-1; D uncertain. The CDR3 consists of 15 residues. The germline V and J ends were trimmed by 2 bases and 0 bases, with 11 bases remaining between them. From germline, CDR1 is SQVTM and CDR2 ANQGSEA. CDR3 coding DNA: TGCAGCGTTGAACCCCCGTCGAGCTCCTACAATGAGCAGTTCTTC. This sequence encodes CSVEPPSSSYNEQFF.

This clonotype has only a few counts. V and J are TRBV2 and TRBJ1-3; D gene unclear. V gave up 2 bases and J gave up 4 bases, with 6 bases separating them. CDR1 SNHLY and CDR2 FYNNEI come from the germline V gene. The CDR3 consists of 13 residues. The CDR3, as DNA: TGTGCCAGCAGTGAAACGGAGGGAAACACCATATATTTT. This codes for CASSETEGNTIYF.

This clonotype was picked up many times. The chain employs TRBV2 and TRBJ1-1, with D unclear. The CDR3 is made up of 13 amino acids. The germline CDR1 and CDR2 sequences are SNHLY and FYNNEI. V lost 6 bases and J lost 0, with 8 bases in between. CDR3 protein: CASRRELNTEAFF. For the CDR3, the DNA is TGTGCCAGCAGGAGGGAATTGAACACTGAAGCTTTCTTT.

This clonotype was seen more than once but under ten times. This chain connects TRBV5-5 to TRBJ2-7; a weak D match, TRBD1 (6 bases). The CDR3 has 14 amino acids. Trimming cost V 1 base and J 2 bases, with 10 bases left between them. The germline gives CDR1 SGHKS, CDR2 YYEKEE (reference sequence). Here the CDR3 reads CASSLYRGTYEQYV. CDR3 nucleotides: TGTGCCAGCAGCTTGTATAGGGGGACCTACGAGCAGTACGTC.

This clonotype was detected ten times or more. V usage is TRBV20-1 and J usage is TRBJ2-1, with D perhaps matching TRBD1 or TRBD2 (5 bases each). With 3 bases removed from V and 0 bases from J, the gap between germline ends came to 9 bases. The CDR3 has 14 amino acids. In germline, CDR1 is DFQATT, CDR2 SNEGSKA (reference sequence). CDR3 residues: CSARGETSYNEQFF. The CDR3 nucleotides are TGCAGTGCTAGGGGGGAGACCTCCTACAATGAGCAGTTCTTC.

This clonotype was seen only a few times. The chain has TRBV28 and TRBJ2-1; 7 nucleotides match TRBD2. V shed 5 bases and J 4 bases; nucleotides not matched to a gene: 8. This CDR3 spans 15 amino acids. CDR1 is MDHEN, CDR2 SYDVKM, per germline. The CDR3 DNA is TGTGCCAGCAGTATAGGTGGGAGGGGATACAATGAGCAGTTCTTC. Protein product: CASSIGGRGYNEQFF.